The 19 T cell receptor beta chains given below trace back to one sample, sequenced in a study of blood T cell repertoires in COVID-19. Measured with immunoSEQ multiplex PCR; TCRdb has only the in-frame clones, and not every one. The sample includes approximately 380,000 clones, 91% seen only once; the top ten take roughly 0.9%. Sequences were obtained from PBMCs or T cells enriched from blood (not recorded which). The source is a middle-aged woman who had been exposed to COVID-19.

The chain couples TRBV25-1 to TRBJ2-7; the match to TRBD1 covers 11 bases. V was pared by 4 bases and J by 3 bases, with 11 bases of the junction left unmatched. Germline V gene sequence: CDR1 MGHDK, CDR2 SYGVNS. The CDR3 contains 17 residues. The CDR3 DNA sequence: TGTGCCAGCAGTGGCAGCCGGACAGGGGGCTTTATCTACGAGCAGTACTTC. It specifies CASSGSRTGGFIYEQYF.

The V call is TRBV4-3, the J call TRBJ2-1, with no clear D. This CDR3 contains 14 residues. Trimming shortened V by 0 bases and J by 3 bases, and 6 bases separated the two germline ends. Germline-derived CDR1 and CDR2 are LGHNA and YSLEER. The CDR3 nucleotides are TGCGCCAGCAGCCAAGATCACAGCTACAATGAGCAGTTCTTC. Translated: CASSQDHSYNEQFF.

This sequence joins TRBV18 and TRBJ2-3, with TRBD1 matching 7 bases. In germline, CDR1 is KGHSH, CDR2 LQKENI. The CDR3 extends over 15 amino acids. V shed 1 base, J shed 3 bases, and the junction held 4 bases outside the gene matches. CDR3 amino acids: CASSPQDRFTDTQYF. The CDR3 region has the DNA TGTGCCAGCTCACCACAGGACAGGTTTACAGATACGCAGTATTTT.

As for this clone: The junction does not match germline at one end; this may be a read error. The chain has TRBV5-1 and TRBJ2-2, with D possibly being TRBD2 (6 bases). Germline CDR1 SGHRS, CDR2 YFSETQ. The CDR3 consists of 16 residues. The CDR3 nucleotides are TGCGCCAGCAGCCGTACTAGCACGAGTCGGACCGGGGAGCTATTTTTT. This codes for CASSRTSTSRTGELFF.

J is TRBJ1-1 and V is TRBV6-4; D is unclear. V lost 6 bases and J 4 bases, leaving 15 bases between the germline ends. Per germline, CDR1 MRHNA and CDR2 SNTAGT. The CDR3 totals 14 residues. CDR3: CASRSEGLGTEAFF. CDR3 sequence (DNA): TGTGCCAGCAGAAGCGAGGGTCTCGGCACTGAAGCTTTCTTT.

V usage is TRBV7-2 and J usage is TRBJ2-1; TRBD2 matches at 15 bases. The CDR3 is made up of 15 amino acids. V dropped 4 bases and J dropped 9; count of bases not matched to a gene: 4. Germline V CDR1 and CDR2: SGHTA, FQGNSA. The CDR3 spells CASSSWTSGRGEQFF. The DNA of the CDR3 is TGTGCCAGCAGCTCCTGGACTAGCGGGAGGGGTGAGCAGTTCTTC.

The chain employs TRBV5-1 and TRBJ2-7; perhaps TRBD1 as D (6 bases). The CDR3 contains 15 residues. V was clipped by 7 bases and J by 3 bases, with 20 bases between them. Germline assignment: CDR1 SGHRS and CDR2 YFSETQ. The CDR3: CASARRQESLYEQYF. The CDR3 region has the DNA TGCGCCAGCGCTCGGAGACAGGAGTCCCTCTACGAGCAGTACTTC.

Of note for this clone: One junction end does not reproduce the germline sequence, and a read error may be involved. The chain combines TRBV6-2 or TRBV6-3 with TRBJ2-7; 10 nucleotides align to TRBD1. Germline V gives CDR1 MNHEY, CDR2 SVGEGT. This CDR3 spans 13 amino acids. Here the CDR3 DNA reads TGTGCCAGCAGTTACCCTCAGGGACAGGGGCACGTCTTC. This sequence encodes CASSYPQGQGHVF.

The V gene is TRBV7-3, the J gene TRBJ2-1; the D gene is possibly TRBD2 (7 bases). CDR1 and CDR2 (germline): SGHTA, FQGTGA. This CDR3 region has 18 residues. Trimming took 0 bases from V and 6 from J, leaving 21 bases between them. CDR3 in amino acids: CASSLTSRGARWGNEQFF. CDR3 nucleotide sequence: TGTGCCAGCAGCTTAACCTCCCGGGGGGCCCGTTGGGGCAATGAGCAGTTCTTC.

CDR3 protein: CASSSGQVYGYTF. The CDR3 bases are TGTGCCAGCAGCTCGGGACAGGTCTATGGCTACACCTTC. The rearrangement joins TRBV7-3 to TRBJ1-2, with TRBD1 matching over 8 bases. Losses at the gene ends were 4 bases for V and 4 bases for J; bases not matched to a gene: 2. Germline values: CDR1 SGHTA, CDR2 FQGTGA. CDR3 length: 13 residues.

The V gene is TRBV19, the J gene TRBJ2-1; D unresolved. The CDR3 has 15 amino acids. Germline CDR1 and CDR2: LNHDA and SQIVND (reference sequence). The V gene lost 1 base and the J gene lost 8 bases, with 15 bases spanning the gap. The CDR3 DNA follows: TGTGCCAGTAGTATAGGGGCAGGCAAGGTAGATGAGCAGTTCTTC. Translating it yields CASSIGAGKVDEQFF.

This chain links TRBV7-9 with TRBJ2-3, with 10 bases identical to TRBD2. The CDR3 is made up of 18 amino acids. CDR1 SEHNR and CDR2 FQNEAQ come from the germline V gene (reference sequence). The J segment lost 1 base and the V segment lost 2 bases, leaving 9 bases of the junction unmatched. CDR3 in amino acids: CASSLSASGGSRTDTQYF. The CDR3 nucleotides read TGTGCCAGCAGCTTATCTGCTAGCGGGGGTTCGCGCACAGATACGCAGTATTTT.

This clone occurred a few times. The same CDR3 can be traced to other DNA sequences in this sample. This chain joins TRBV5-1 and TRBJ1-1; D unresolved. Germline-derived CDR1 and CDR2 are SGHRS and YFSETQ. The CDR3 length is 13 residues. V lost 0 bases, J lost 0 bases, and 3 bases lay in between. The CDR3 loop reads CASSLDMNTEAFF. The CDR3, as DNA: TGCGCCAGCAGCTTGGACATGAACACTGAAGCTTTCTTT.

This chain uses TRBV5-1 with TRBJ1-2; weak D call: TRBD1 (6 bases). The CDR3 length is 12 residues. V lost 4 bases to trimming and J lost 7 bases, with 11 bases between them. Per the germline V gene, CDR1 is SGHRS and CDR2 is YFSETQ. The CDR3 sequence is CASSVQGFGYTF. The CDR3 DNA is TGCGCCAGCAGCGTACAGGGCTTTGGCTACACCTTC.

The chain uses TRBV7-8 and TRBJ1-6; TRBD1 is a possible D gene (6 bases). The V gene's germline CDR1 is SGHVS and CDR2 FQNEAQ. There are 16 residues in the CDR3. Trimming took 4 bases from V and 7 from J, leaving 17 bases between them. In DNA, the CDR3 is TGTGCCAGCAGCTCCGAATACAGGGCAGCAAATTCACCCCTCCACTTT. It translates to CASSSEYRAANSPLHF.

The V call is TRBV5-1, the J call TRBJ2-3; 10 nucleotides align to TRBD2. J gave up 1 base and V 1 base, and 6 bases lay outside the gene matches. Germline CDR1 and CDR2: SGHRS and YFSETQ. The CDR3 runs 17 residues. Here the CDR3 DNA reads TGCGCCAGCAGCTTGACCACTAGCGGGGATCGCACAGATACGCAGTATTTT. Translation gives CASSLTTSGDRTDTQYF.

This chain uses TRBV6-1 with TRBJ2-2; D uncertain. The CDR3 consists of 13 residues. V lost 1 base to trimming and J lost 6 bases, with 6 bases between them. Germline assignment: CDR1 MNHNS and CDR2 SASEGT. In DNA, the CDR3 is TGTGCCAGCAGTGAAGGCGCGTCCGGGGAGCTGTTTTTT. As protein: CASSEGASGELFF.

The gene calls are TRBV19 and TRBJ2-7, with a possible D match to TRBD1 (6 bases). Germline CDR1 is LNHDA and CDR2 is SQIVND (reference sequence). The CDR3 is 14 amino acids. V gave up 3 bases and J gave up 6 bases, with 15 bases separating them. The DNA for the CDR3 is TGTGCCAGTAGTATCCGGGCAGGGGAGTTCGAGCAGTACTTC. Protein sequence: CASSIRAGEFEQYF.

The V call is TRBV7-9, the J call TRBJ1-2; a possible D gene is TRBD1 (5 bases). Germline CDR1 SEHNR, CDR2 FQNEAQ (reference sequence). CDR3 length: 13 residues. V lost 2 bases and J lost 12, with 16 bases in between. The CDR3 here is CASSLIGGDSDTF. For the CDR3, the DNA is TGTGCCAGCAGCTTAATTGGAGGGGACTCGGACACCTTC.